This T cell receptor (beta chain) was profiled in a study of neurological immune-mediated disorders. In this sample, this clonotype turned up many times. Germline lookup yields CDR1 MDHEN and CDR2 SYDVKM. V trimming: 3 bases; J trimming: 4 bases; junction bases outside the gene matches: 4. This CDR3 has 14 residues. A single record per CDR3 protein comes from TCRdb applying MiXCR to the 5' RACE reads. The top ten hold about 6% of the sample, which has 49,000 or so distinct CDR3 sequences, approximately 4.5% seen once. Sequencing was carried out using PBMCs. The chain uses TRBV28 and TRBJ2-7; 9 nucleotides agree with TRBD2. The TCR sequence derives from an older woman with multiple sclerosis. CDR3 bases: TGTGCCAGCAGTTTTAGCGGGGGATTGTACGAGCAGTACTTC. It specifies CASSFSGGLYEQYF. Full variable domain (rest looked up from reference TRBV28 and TRBJ2-7): DVKVTQSSRYLVKRTGEKVFLECVQDMDHENMFWYRQDPGLGLRLIYFSYDVKMKEKGDIPEGYSVSREKKERFSLILESASTNQTSMYLCASSFSGGLYEQYFGPGTRLTVT.